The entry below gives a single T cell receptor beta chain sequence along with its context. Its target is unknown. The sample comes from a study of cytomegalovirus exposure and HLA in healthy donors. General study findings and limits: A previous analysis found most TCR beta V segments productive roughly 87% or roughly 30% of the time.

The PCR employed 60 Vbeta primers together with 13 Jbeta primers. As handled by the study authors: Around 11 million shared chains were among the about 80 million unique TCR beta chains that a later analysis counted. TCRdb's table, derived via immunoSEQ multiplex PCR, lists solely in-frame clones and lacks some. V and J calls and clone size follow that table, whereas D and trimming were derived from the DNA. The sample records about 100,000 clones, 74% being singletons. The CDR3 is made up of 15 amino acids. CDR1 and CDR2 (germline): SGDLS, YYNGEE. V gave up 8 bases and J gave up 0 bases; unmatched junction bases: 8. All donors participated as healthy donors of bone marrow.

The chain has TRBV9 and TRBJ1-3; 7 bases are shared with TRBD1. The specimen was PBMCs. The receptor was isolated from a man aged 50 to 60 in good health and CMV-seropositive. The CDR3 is CASQGQAHSGNTIYF. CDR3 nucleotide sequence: TGTGCCAGTCAAGGACAGGCGCACTCTGGAAACACCATATATTTT.